The 24 T cell receptor beta chains given below trace back to one sample, sequenced in a study of long-term antiretroviral therapy in people with HIV (dated by TCRdb to between 2021 and 2024). The immunoSEQ hsTCRB v3.0 assay was used at survey level resolution to sequence the TRB variable region. What TCRdb holds here is the immuneACCESS table cut down to in-frame rearrangements. Part of the clones is not present; checked against another copy, under half of the missing clones reflect an unresolved V gene, and the others are unexplained. The sample table contains some 25,000 clones; only one count was recorded for 65% to 85% of them. 4.5% to 5.5% of the sample rests with the top ten. This specimen consisted of unsorted PBMCs, obtained 3 years after starting antiretroviral therapy. The receptors were gathered from a man aged 18 to 29 with HIV.

This sequence joins TRBV5-1 and TRBJ1-4, with 9 bases lining up with TRBD1. CDR1 SGHRS and CDR2 YFSETQ come from the germline V gene. With V trimmed by 0 bases and J by 0 bases, 6 bases remained unmatched. The CDR3 has 18 amino acids. The CDR3 nucleotides read TGCGCCAGCAGCTTGGCCGGGAGGACAGGGGCAACTAATGAAAAACTGTTTTTT. Encoded protein: CASSLAGRTGATNEKLFF.

This chain joins TRBV6-5 and TRBJ2-3; D call uncertain. In germline, CDR1 is MNHEY, CDR2 SVGAGI. Trimming stripped 2 bases from V and 0 bases from J, with 9 bases between. CDR3 size: 15 residues. This CDR3 reads CASSYGAESTDTQYF. The CDR3 DNA sequence: TGTGCCAGCAGTTACGGTGCGGAGAGCACAGATACGCAGTATTTT.

The gene calls are TRBV10-2 and TRBJ2-7, with 13 bases lining up with TRBD2. Germline CDR1 and CDR2: WSHSY and SAAADI. J gave up 7 bases and V 3 bases, and 6 bases lay outside the gene matches. The CDR3 extends over 15 amino acids. The CDR3: CASSETSGGVGEQYV. The CDR3 DNA is TGCGCCAGCAGTGAAACTAGCGGGGGGGTAGGGGAGCAGTACGTC.

This chain joins TRBV27 and TRBJ1-3, with D perhaps matching TRBD1 (6 bases). The CDR3 sequence is 15 residues long. Trimming pared 6 bases from V and 0 bases from J, leaving 12 bases between. CDR1 is MNHEY and CDR2 is SMNVEV in the germline V gene (reference sequence). The CDR3 here is CASSLTGTSGNTIYF. CDR3 nucleotide sequence: TGTGCCAGCAGCCTCACAGGGACCTCTGGAAACACCATATATTTT.

This chain uses TRBV5-1 with TRBJ1-3, with 8 positions matching TRBD1. V gave up 4 bases and J gave up 1 base; unmatched junction bases: 4. The CDR3 has 15 residues. The germline V gene encodes CDR1 SGHRS and CDR2 YFSETQ. This CDR3 is CASSQQGDSGNTIYF. The CDR3 DNA reads as TGCGCCAGCAGCCAACAGGGGGATTCTGGAAACACCATATATTTT.

Written as DNA, the CDR3 is TGTGCCAGCAGTCCCGCAGCGGGGCAGGCCGGGGAGCTGTTTTTT. As protein: CASSPAAGQAGELFF. This sequence joins TRBV6-5 and TRBJ2-2; 7 bases line up with TRBD2. V dropped 5 bases and J dropped 6; count of bases not matched to a gene: 9. Germline CDR1 is MNHEY and CDR2 is SVGAGI. The CDR3 sequence is 15 residues long.

This clone occurred a few times. The chain carries TRBV25-1 and TRBJ1-1; 7 bases map to TRBD1. Trimming removed 5 bases from V and 4 bases from J; junction bases left unmatched: 4. The CDR3 totals 13 residues. Germline V lookup: CDR1 MGHDK, CDR2 SYGVNS. The CDR3 nucleotides read TGTGCCAGCAGTATTCCAGGGGGCACTGAAGCTTTCTTT. This encodes CASSIPGGTEAFF.

The CDR3 here is CASSLALSGGAPFF. The CDR3 DNA follows: TGTGCCAGCAGCTTAGCGCTGAGCGGGGGGGCCCCGTTCTTC. The chain joins TRBV7-2 to TRBJ2-1; 10 bases are a match to TRBD2. Germline assignment: CDR1 SGHTA and CDR2 FQGNSA. The CDR3 runs 14 residues. Unmatched junction bases numbered 8, after V lost 0 bases and J lost 15 bases.

This rearrangement joins TRBV11-3 to TRBJ2-3; 8 bases line up with TRBD1. Per germline, CDR1 SGHNT and CDR2 YENEEA. This CDR3 is 14 amino acids long. V trimming: 4 bases; J trimming: 7 bases; junction bases outside the gene matches: 7. CDR3 DNA: TGTGCCAGCAGCTCGCACAGGGGGAGTAATACGCAGTATTTT. This translates into CASSSHRGSNTQYF.

J is TRBJ1-4 and V is TRBV6-5; D might be TRBD1 (5 bases). Deletions cut 5 bases from V and 8 bases from J, with 15 bases between. This CDR3 contains 14 residues. The germline gives CDR1 MNHEY, CDR2 SVGAGI. CDR3 nucleotides: TGTGCCAGCAGTAGAGACAGAACAGACGAAAAACTGTTTTTT. Amino acids: CASSRDRTDEKLFF.

This chain uses TRBV2 with TRBJ1-5, with 7 bases fitting TRBD1. The ends lost 3 bases at V and 7 bases at J; junction bases unmatched: 9. Germline values: CDR1 SNHLY, CDR2 FYNNEI. The CDR3 spans 15 residues. CDR3 nucleotide sequence: TGTGCCAGCAGTGAGAGGGGGCAAAGTGGGCAGCCCCAGCATTTT. Protein sequence: CASSERGQSGQPQHF.

The genes are TRBV6-5 and TRBJ1-2; D is unresolved. Trimming took off 2 bases at V and 11 bases at J, with 12 bases between the two ends. This CDR3 has 12 amino acids. From germline, CDR1 is MNHEY and CDR2 SVGAGI. The CDR3 spells CASSYGEGWYTF. The CDR3, as DNA: TGTGCCAGCAGTTACGGGGAAGGATGGTACACCTTC.

This clone showed up just a few times. The V and J genes are TRBV7-9 and TRBJ1-4; D not certain. V lost 5 bases and J 4 bases, leaving 14 bases between the germline ends. The CDR3 has 15 amino acids. Germline V CDR1 and CDR2: SEHNR, FQNEAQ (reference sequence). CDR3 DNA: TGTGCCAGCAGCGAGACGGCAGTAGTTAATGAAAAACTGTTTTTT. It encodes CASSETAVVNEKLFF.

The rearrangement links TRBV2 to TRBJ2-3, with 8 bases that match TRBD2. With V trimmed by 7 bases and J by 4 bases, 13 bases remained unmatched. The CDR3 has 16 amino acids. Germline V gene sequence: CDR1 SNHLY, CDR2 FYNNEI. CDR3 in DNA: TGTGCCAGCATCCCTACGGGGGGGGCTTTCTCAGATACGCAGTATTTT. It encodes CASIPTGGAFSDTQYF.

In DNA form, the CDR3 reads TGTGCCAGCGGGACCGCCGGATTGGGTACGCAGTATTTT. This gives the protein CASGTAGLGTQYF. The V gene is TRBV2, the J gene TRBJ2-3; perhaps D is TRBD1 or TRBD2 (5 bases each). This CDR3 region has 13 residues. The germline V and J ends were trimmed by 8 bases and 8 bases, with 17 bases remaining between them. The V gene's germline CDR1 is SNHLY and CDR2 FYNNEI.

V usage is TRBV27 and J usage is TRBJ2-3; 9 nucleotides line up with TRBD1. Trimming removed 8 bases from V and 3 bases from J; junction bases left unmatched: 9. The CDR3 has 15 residues. In germline, CDR1 is MNHEY, CDR2 SMNVEV (reference sequence). The CDR3 region has the DNA TGTGCCAGCTATAGTGGGACAGGGATAACAGATACGCAGTATTTT. Residues: CASYSGTGITDTQYF.

J is TRBJ2-1 and V is TRBV13; D is unclear. The CDR3 consists of 12 residues. The germline gives CDR1 PRHDT, CDR2 FYEKMQ (reference sequence). The V end was cut by 2 bases, the J end by 8 bases, with 7 bases between. CDR3 in amino acids: CASSLIGDEQFF. The CDR3 DNA sequence: TGTGCCAGCAGCTTAATCGGTGATGAGCAGTTCTTC.

The V call is TRBV4-2, the J call TRBJ2-5; 10 bases align to TRBD2. This CDR3 is built from 16 residues. The germline CDR1 and CDR2 sequences are LGHNA and YNFKEQ. Trimming at V came to 1 base and at J to 2 bases, leaving 4 bases not matched to a gene. The CDR3 loop is CASSQGSSGGQETQYF. The CDR3, as DNA: TGTGCCAGCAGCCAAGGGTCTAGCGGGGGACAAGAGACCCAGTACTTC.

The chain recombines TRBV19 with TRBJ2-6; no clear D gene. The length of the CDR3 is 18 residues. Germline V gene data show CDR1 as LNHDA and CDR2 as SQIVND (reference sequence). The V end was cut by 0 bases, the J end by 1 base, with 13 bases between. The CDR3 DNA sequence: TGTGCCAGTAGTATAGAGAGAGCCCGTTGGTCTGGGGCCAACGTCCTGACTTTC. It codes for CASSIERARWSGANVLTF.

This clone was seen just once. This chain uses TRBV13 with TRBJ1-1; no definite D call. Trimming took off 5 bases at V and 8 bases at J, with 15 bases between the two ends. Germline-derived CDR1 and CDR2 are PRHDT and FYEKMQ (reference sequence). The CDR3 sequence is 13 residues long. The CDR3 spells CASSTWSTEEAFF. CDR3 sequence (DNA): TGTGCCAGCAGCACTTGGAGCACTGAGGAAGCTTTCTTT.

The gene calls are TRBV18 and TRBJ1-1; 8 bases match TRBD1. The CDR3 sequence is 15 residues long. Germline trimming cut 3 bases from V and 4 bases from J; bases unmatched to any gene: 7. The V gene's germline CDR1 is KGHSH and CDR2 LQKENI. CDR3 sequence reads: CASSPRTGQGTEAFF. Written as DNA, the CDR3 is TGTGCCAGCTCACCGAGGACAGGGCAAGGCACTGAAGCTTTCTTT.

V gene TRBV7-9 combines with J gene TRBJ2-3; D not resolved. The CDR3 length is 15 residues. Germline CDR1 SEHNR, CDR2 FQNEAQ (reference sequence). V gave up 5 bases and J gave up 2 bases, with 14 bases separating them. This CDR3 is CASSGTGFHTDTQYF. The CDR3, as DNA: TGTGCCAGCAGCGGCACGGGTTTCCACACAGATACGCAGTATTTT.

The chain is built from TRBV4-1 and TRBJ1-3; D uncertain. The ends were cut back, 4 bases at V and 0 bases at J, with 10 bases in the middle. The CDR3 spans 15 residues. Germline CDR1 is MGHRA and CDR2 is YSYEKL. Here the CDR3 reads CASSLGPNSGNTIYF. CDR3 nucleotide sequence: TGCGCCAGCAGCCTTGGACCTAACTCTGGAAACACCATATATTTT.

This clone was detected a few times. The rearrangement links TRBV6-1 to TRBJ2-5, with 9 bases aligning to TRBD1. Trimming took 6 bases from V and 5 from J; bases not matched to a gene: 7. Germline V gives CDR1 MNHNS, CDR2 SASEGT. The CDR3 runs 14 residues. CDR3 protein: CASSGGQGFETQYF. In DNA form, the CDR3 reads TGTGCCAGCAGCGGTGGACAGGGGTTTGAGACCCAGTACTTC.